The 5 T cell receptor beta chains in this list originate from one sample, sequenced in a study of T cells after yellow fever vaccination (dated by TCRdb to the late 2010s). The treatment or condition label of this sample denotes: live attenuated yellow fever vaccine strain. The receptor library was made with 5' RACE. Data came from an Illumina HiSeq 2500. TCRdb reran the public reads through fastp at Q25 and MiXCR, keeping productive beta chains. Rows merge per CDR3 protein into single entries with the most common DNA and genes. The sample has about 150,000 distinct CDR3 sequences on record, more than 6.5% of them singletons. The ten largest clones add up to approximately 0.67% of the sample. The sequencing here drew on CD4+ T cells sorted from PBMCs, taken 10 days after the yellow fever booster vaccination. The receptors come from a man under 40 who received the YFV17D yellow fever vaccine.

There are many counts of this clonotype. CDR3 DNA sequence: TGCGCCAGCAGCTTGGAAGGGCTAGCTAACTATGGCTACACCTTC. Protein sequence: CASSLEGLANYGYTF. The rearrangement joins TRBV5-1 to TRBJ1-2; D unresolved. V was clipped by 0 bases and J by 0 bases, with 9 bases between them. Germline V gives CDR1 SGHRS, CDR2 YFSETQ. The length of the CDR3 is 15 residues.

In its sample, this clonotype was seen many times. This chain links TRBV20-1 with TRBJ1-5; 8 bases map to TRBD1. CDR1 and CDR2 from the germline V gene are DFQATT and SNEGSKA (reference sequence). The V gene end was trimmed by 1 base and the J gene end by 7 bases; junction bases not matched to a gene: 6. The CDR3 covers 14 residues. The CDR3 DNA reads as TGCAGTGCTAGAGTTCCGACAGGGGTCCAGCCCCAGCATTTT. Amino acids: CSARVPTGVQPQHF.

This clonotype was seen repeatedly, ten times or more. The chain recombines TRBV12-3 or TRBV12-4 with TRBJ1-6, with no clear D. V was cut by 6 bases and J by 0 bases, with 12 bases left in between. CDR3 length: 16 amino acids. For the CDR3, the DNA is TGTGCCAGCAGCCTTGATCCGAGCTCCTATAATTCACCCCTCCACTTT. It translates to CASSLDPSSYNSPLHF.

In its sample, this clonotype was seen many times. For the CDR3, the DNA is TGCAGTGCTAGTTGGGACAGCCTAAGGCATGGCTACACCTTC. Translation: CSASWDSLRHGYTF. The chain employs TRBV20-1 and TRBJ1-2; 7 bases map to TRBD1. Per the germline V gene, CDR1 is DFQATT and CDR2 is SNEGSKA (reference sequence). V was pared by 3 bases and J by 6 bases, with 10 bases of the junction left unmatched. This CDR3 has 14 residues.

This clonotype was seen at least ten times. This chain joins TRBV29-1 and TRBJ1-1; weak D call: TRBD1 (5 bases). CDR1 SQVTM and CDR2 ANQGSEA come from the germline V gene. V shed 4 bases and J shed 4 bases, with 7 bases lying between them. CDR3 length: 11 residues. The chain's CDR3 is CSVGGSTEAFF. The CDR3 bases are TGCAGCGTTGGGGGGAGCACTGAAGCTTTCTTT.